These 24 T cell receptor beta chains originate from one sample sequenced in a study of OX40 agonist ivuxolimab in advanced cancers. Clones were sequenced by immunoSEQ multiplex PCR, and TCRdb holds only the in-frame ones, with some missing. The sample has just over 90,000 clones; about 90% are singletons. The material sequenced was CD4+ or CD8+ T cells sorted from blood, taken in a trial of the OX40 agonist ivuxolimab. These receptors came from an adult with an advanced solid tumor such as melanoma, head and neck, liver or kidney cancer.

The chain is built from TRBV11-1 and TRBJ2-7, with D perhaps TRBD1 (7 bases). With 3 bases removed from V and 4 bases from J, the gap between germline ends came to 16 bases. The CDR3 covers 15 residues. Germline CDR1 is SGHAT and CDR2 is FQDESV (reference sequence). CDR3 in DNA: TGTGCCAGCAGCTTGGAGGGGGCGCGTATTTACGAGCAGTACTTC. It yields the protein CASSLEGARIYEQYF.

The chain carries TRBV6-1 and TRBJ1-2; 9 bases match TRBD1. Germline V gene data show CDR1 as MNHNS and CDR2 as SASEGT. Germline trimming cut 5 bases from V and 8 bases from J; bases unmatched to any gene: 9. The CDR3 consists of 14 residues. The CDR3 DNA reads TGTGCCAGCAGTCTTGGGACAGGGCAAGGAGGCTACACCTTC. Protein sequence: CASSLGTGQGGYTF.

As to this clone: Sequence at one end of the junction differs from germline and may be a read error. The genes are TRBV2 and TRBJ2-2; a weak D match, TRBD2 (6 bases). The CDR3 consists of 13 residues. Germline V gene data show CDR1 as SNHLY and CDR2 as FYNNEI. CDR3 bases: TGTGCCAGCGCCCCGGCGAACACCGGGGGGCTGTTTTTT. It codes for CASAPANTGGLFF.

V and J are TRBV20-1 and TRBJ2-5; D is possibly TRBD1 (5 bases). The V gene's germline CDR1 is DFQATT and CDR2 SNEGSKA (reference sequence). CDR3 length equals 11 residues. Trimming removed 6 bases at V and 4 bases at J, with 9 bases between. Here the CDR3 reads CSALQGETQYF. DNA of the CDR3: TGCAGTGCCCTCCAGGGAGAGACCCAGTACTTC.

This chain uses TRBV4-2 with TRBJ2-1; D is perhaps TRBD2 (6 bases). Germline V gene sequence: CDR1 LGHNA, CDR2 YNFKEQ. V was shortened by 4 bases and J by 4 bases, with 11 bases between the two germline ends. This CDR3 has 14 amino acids. DNA of the CDR3: TGTGCCAGCAGCCGGCCTAGCGATTACAATGAGCAGTTCTTC. This sequence encodes CASSRPSDYNEQFF.

V gene TRBV18 combines with J gene TRBJ1-2, with 7 bases lining up with TRBD1. Unmatched junction bases numbered 5, after V lost 3 bases and J lost 1 base. The CDR3 consists of 15 residues. The germline V gene has CDR1 KGHSH and CDR2 LQKENI. CDR3 in amino acids: CASSPGTALNYGYTF. The CDR3 region has the DNA TGTGCCAGCTCACCCGGGACAGCTCTTAACTATGGCTACACCTTC. Together with reference TRBV18 and TRBJ1-2, the CDR3 gives the full variable domain: NAGVMQNPRHLVRRRGQEARLRCSPMKGHSHVYWYRQLPEEGLKFMVYLQKENIIDESGMPKERFSAEFPKEGPSILRIQQVVRGDSAAYFCASSPGTALNYGYTFGSGTRLTVV.

This clone was observed a handful of times. This chain connects TRBV7-3 to TRBJ2-6; TRBD2 is a possible D gene (6 bases). Germline CDR1 and CDR2: SGHTA and FQGTGA. Trimming shortened V by 4 bases and J by 0 bases, and 10 bases separated the two germline ends. This CDR3 spans 16 amino acids. CDR3 protein: CASSSRLVSGANVLTF. CDR3 DNA sequence: TGTGCCAGCAGCTCCCGACTAGTCTCTGGGGCCAACGTCCTGACTTTC.

This clone was recorded once. The chain carries TRBV27 and TRBJ2-2; no firm D call. Germline V gene data show CDR1 as MNHEY and CDR2 as SMNVEV (reference sequence). The length of the CDR3 is 14 residues. The V and J ends lost 1 base and 5 bases respectively, with 8 bases between them. The CDR3 is CASSLYPITGELFF. CDR3 DNA sequence: TGTGCCAGCAGTTTATACCCGATAACCGGGGAGCTGTTTTTT.

The rearrangement links TRBV7-2 to TRBJ2-1; 8 bases are shared with TRBD2. The CDR3 consists of 15 residues. With V trimmed by 5 bases and J by 1 base, 4 bases remained unmatched. Germline CDR1 and CDR2: SGHTA and FQGNSA. The CDR3 coding sequence is TGTGCCAGCAGCCCGTCGGGGGGGTCCTACAATGAGCAGTTCTTC. Its protein is CASSPSGGSYNEQFF.

A single count supports this clone. V usage is TRBV19 and J usage is TRBJ2-7; D tentatively reads TRBD1 or TRBD2 (6 bases each). The V gene's germline CDR1 is LNHDA and CDR2 SQIVND (reference sequence). Between the trimmed V and J ends, which lost 3 bases and 4 bases, there was a span of 16 bases. CDR3 length: 15 amino acids. The DNA of the CDR3 is TGTGCCAGTAGTATTTCCCCCGGGGGCCTGTACGAGCAGTACTTC. Translating it yields CASSISPGGLYEQYF.

CDR3 in amino acids: CASRGDRGTHEKLFF. DNA for the CDR3: TGTGCCAGCAGAGGGGACAGGGGCACCCATGAAAAACTGTTTTTT. The rearrangement links TRBV28 to TRBJ1-4; TRBD1 matches 10 bases. Unmatched junction bases numbered 7, after V lost 6 bases and J lost 6 bases. The CDR3 is made up of 15 amino acids. The V gene's germline CDR1 is MDHEN and CDR2 SYDVKM.

This clone was recorded once. The V gene is TRBV7-2, the J gene TRBJ2-7; a possible D gene is TRBD1 (6 bases). Germline V gene data show CDR1 as SGHTA and CDR2 as FQGNSA. The CDR3 runs 13 residues. V dropped 7 bases and J dropped 3 bases, with 13 bases sitting between them. CDR3 DNA: TGTGCCAGCATCGACCCAGGGGACTACGAGCAGTACTTC. Encoded protein: CASIDPGDYEQYF. Full variable domain (missing parts from reference TRBV7-2 and TRBJ2-7): GAGVSQSPSNKVTEKGKDVELRCDPISGHTALYWYRQSLGQGLEFLIYFQGNSAPDKSGLPSDRFSAERTGGSVSTLTIQRTQQEDSAVYLCASIDPGDYEQYFGPGTRLTVT.

The chain is built from TRBV4-2 and TRBJ1-2; D call uncertain. The V end was cut by 5 bases, the J end by 2 bases, with 12 bases between. The germline V gene encodes CDR1 LGHNA and CDR2 YNFKEQ. CDR3 length: 14 amino acids. The CDR3 here is CASSLPTQNYGYTF. In DNA form, the CDR3 reads TGTGCCAGCAGCTTACCCACACAAAACTATGGCTACACCTTC.

This sequence joins TRBV19 and TRBJ1-3; no clear D. V was cut by 5 bases and J by 6 bases, with 17 bases left in between. Germline loops: CDR1 LNHDA, CDR2 SQIVND (reference sequence). This CDR3 region has 15 residues. The DNA of the CDR3 is TGTGCCAGTAGTCCTGAGAGGGTTCGGCTAAACACCATATATTTT. It encodes CASSPERVRLNTIYF.

The chain couples TRBV11-2 to TRBJ2-7, with D possibly TRBD1 on 5 matching bases. This CDR3 spans 14 amino acids. The V end lost 3 bases, the J end lost 6 bases, and 15 bases lay between the germline ends. Germline values: CDR1 SGHAT, CDR2 FQNNGV. CDR3 residues: CASSFWGSRGEQYF. CDR3 nucleotides: TGTGCCAGCAGCTTTTGGGGCAGCCGAGGCGAGCAGTACTTC.

The rearrangement joins TRBV6-1 to TRBJ2-6; D gene ambiguous. The V end was cut by 6 bases, the J end by 1 base, with 4 bases between. Per the germline V gene, CDR1 is MNHNS and CDR2 is SASEGT. The CDR3 is made up of 13 amino acids. DNA for the CDR3: TGTGCCAGCAGACCGTCTGGGGCCAACGTCCTGACTTTC. It encodes CASRPSGANVLTF.

The chain combines TRBV19 with TRBJ2-5; 9 bases line up with TRBD2. Looked up from germline, CDR1 is LNHDA and CDR2 is SQIVND (reference sequence). The CDR3 runs 14 residues. With V trimmed by 8 bases and J by 4 bases, 8 bases remained unmatched. In DNA, the CDR3 is TGTGCCAGTTCACCAGGACTAGCGCTAGAGACCCAGTACTTC. Protein sequence: CASSPGLALETQYF.

The chain joins TRBV7-2 to TRBJ2-7; possibly TRBD1 for D (6 bases). V was pared by 5 bases and J by 3 bases, with 26 bases between. This CDR3 is built from 18 residues. CDR1 and CDR2 from the germline V gene are SGHTA and FQGNSA. This CDR3 is CASSLRDQDSPRSYEQYF. Here the CDR3 DNA reads TGTGCCAGCAGCCTCCGTGATCAGGACAGCCCGAGAAGCTACGAGCAGTACTTC. The complete variable domain, with remaining parts taken from reference TRBV7-2 and TRBJ2-7, reads GAGVSQSPSNKVTEKGKDVELRCDPISGHTALYWYRQSLGQGLEFLIYFQGNSAPDKSGLPSDRFSAERTGGSVSTLTIQRTQQEDSAVYLCASSLRDQDSPRSYEQYFGPGTRLTVT.

The chain employs TRBV28 and TRBJ2-2, with 14 bases identical to TRBD2. The CDR3 extends over 16 amino acids. With 5 bases clipped from V and 9 bases from J, the junction kept 8 bases outside the gene matches. Germline CDR1 reads MDHEN; CDR2 reads SYDVKM. CDR3 amino acids: CASSARGLAGARELFF. The CDR3 bases are TGTGCCAGCAGTGCCAGGGGACTAGCGGGAGCTAGGGAGCTGTTTTTT.

This clone was detected only once. The chain has TRBV6-5 and TRBJ2-2; TRBD2 aligns across 9 bases. The CDR3 totals 15 residues. Per germline, CDR1 MNHEY and CDR2 SVGAGI. V gave up 5 bases and J gave up 4 bases; unmatched junction bases: 5. The CDR3 sequence is CASSIPGLATGELFF. In DNA, the CDR3 is TGTGCCAGCAGTATACCGGGACTAGCCACCGGGGAGCTGTTTTTT.

The chain has TRBV6-1 and TRBJ1-1; 11 bases fit TRBD1. Germline V lookup: CDR1 MNHNS, CDR2 SASEGT. The CDR3 spans 13 residues. After removal of 8 bases from V and 8 bases from J, the junction contained 7 bases not matched to a gene. In DNA, the CDR3 is TGTGCCAGCCGCATTGGACAGGGGGCAGAAGCTTTCTTT. The encoded protein is CASRIGQGAEAFF.

V and J are TRBV5-4 and TRBJ2-7, with TRBD2 matching 7 bases. The CDR3 spans 16 residues. Germline trimming cut 4 bases from V and 0 bases from J; bases unmatched to any gene: 10. Germline lookup yields CDR1 SGHNT and CDR2 YYREEE (reference sequence). CDR3 in amino acids: CASSPGSRTSSYEQYF. CDR3 bases: TGTGCCAGCAGCCCTGGCAGTAGGACTAGCTCCTACGAGCAGTACTTC.

DNA for the CDR3: TGTGCCAGCAGTTTACTAGCGACAGAGCGCACAGATACGCAGTATTTT. Translation: CASSLLATERTDTQYF. The J gene is TRBJ2-3, the V gene TRBV27; maybe TRBD2 (6 bases). From germline, CDR1 is MNHEY and CDR2 SMNVEV (reference sequence). The CDR3 is made up of 16 amino acids. V lost 2 bases and J lost 1, with 13 bases in between.

The rearrangement uses TRBV5-4 and TRBJ2-1, with a weak D call TRBD1 (6 bases). The V gene lost 2 bases and the J gene lost 8 bases, with 17 bases spanning the gap. The germline V gene has CDR1 SGHNT and CDR2 YYREEE (reference sequence). The CDR3 totals 15 residues. The CDR3 nucleotides are TGTGCCAGCAGCTTAAACAGGGTACCCTCCGATGAGCAGTTCTTC. This translates into CASSLNRVPSDEQFF.